A single T cell receptor (beta chain) is shown here with its context. The CDR3 length is 15 residues. After removal of 2 bases from V and 1 base from J, the junction contained 3 bases not matched to a gene. The V gene's germline CDR1 is LGHNA and CDR2 YSLEER. The data stem from a study of PD-1 blockade in classical Hodgkin lymphoma. The table came from immunoSEQ multiplex PCR; TCRdb's copy has only in-frame clones and leaves some out. The sample carries approximately 13,000 clones, around 80% recorded once. All trial patients relapsed after autologous stem cell transplantation. The sequence came from a human donor with classical Hodgkin lymphoma. The genes are TRBV4-3 and TRBJ1-1; TRBD1 aligns across 8 bases. Here the sequenced sample was peripheral blood mononuclear cells (PBMCs), taken at baseline. Written as DNA, the CDR3 is TGCGCCAGCAGCCAACGGACAGGGTCGAACACTGAAGCTTTCTTT. Translated, it gives CASSQRTGSNTEAFF.